These 15 T cell receptor beta chains came from one sample sequenced in a study of sequential checkpoint blockade in melanoma. Generated by immunoSEQ multiplex PCR, the TCRdb table keeps only in-frame clones and is missing some. The sample carries about 10,000 clones, around 73% recorded once. Treatment: randomized to nivolumab then ipilimumab (arm A) or the reverse (arm B). The source material was CD8+ T cells sorted from blood (inferred from file names), sampled from a patient given nivolumab and ipilimumab in sequence. The receptor set was obtained from a human donor with melanoma.

Comment on this clone: The junction shows a germline mismatch at one end, possibly a read error. This CDR3 is CASSLDRDKQETQYF. CDR3 DNA: TGTGCTAGCAGCTTAGACCGGGACAAACAAGAGACCCAGTACTTC. The V and J genes are TRBV7-7 and TRBJ2-5, with a possible D match to TRBD1 (6 bases). Germline assignment: CDR1 SSHAT and CDR2 FNYEAQ (reference sequence). CDR3 size: 15 residues.

V and J are TRBV4-2 and TRBJ2-7; D gene ambiguous. Germline V CDR1 and CDR2: LGHNA, YNFKEQ. V was cut by 2 bases and J by 3 bases, with 5 bases left in between. The CDR3 is made up of 12 amino acids. CDR3 bases: TGTGCCAGCAGCCAATACAGCTACGAGCAGTACTTC. This codes for CASSQYSYEQYF.

The genes are TRBV27 and TRBJ2-1; a possible D gene is TRBD2 (5 bases). Trimming stripped 4 bases from V and 4 bases from J, with 11 bases between. Germline V gene sequence: CDR1 MNHEY, CDR2 SMNVEV (reference sequence). This CDR3 spans 14 amino acids. As DNA, the CDR3 is TGTGCCAGCAGTTACGACGGGGAGTACAATGAGCAGTTCTTC. It translates to CASSYDGEYNEQFF.

The genes are TRBV2 and TRBJ2-7; TRBD2 aligns across 8 bases. CDR3 size: 15 residues. Germline-derived CDR1 and CDR2 are SNHLY and FYNNEI. Unmatched junction bases numbered 8, after V lost 3 bases and J lost 4 bases. The CDR3 here is CASSEGSGRRYEQYF. DNA for the CDR3: TGTGCCAGCAGTGAGGGGAGCGGGAGAAGGTACGAGCAGTACTTC.

V and J are TRBV7-9 and TRBJ2-2; the D is unclear. Trimming removed 4 bases at V and 0 bases at J, with 3 bases between. CDR3 length equals 13 residues. CDR1 is SEHNR and CDR2 is FQNEAQ in the germline V gene (reference sequence). CDR3: CASSYTNTGELFF. As DNA, the CDR3 is TGTGCCAGCAGCTACACGAACACCGGGGAGCTGTTTTTT.

This chain connects TRBV5-6 to TRBJ1-2; the match to TRBD1 covers 8 bases. CDR3 length: 14 residues. Germline CDR1 and CDR2: SGHDT and YYEEEE. J gave up 4 bases and V 3 bases, and 5 bases lay outside the gene matches. The chain's CDR3 is CASSYGTGPYGYTF. The CDR3 region has the DNA TGTGCCAGCAGCTATGGGACAGGCCCCTATGGCTACACCTTC.

Of note for this clone: Possible read error: a much larger clone is one base away. The gene calls are TRBV7-2 and TRBJ1-2; 8 positions match TRBD1. With 1 base clipped from V and 5 bases from J, the junction kept 0 bases outside the gene matches. This CDR3 is 13 amino acids long. The germline gives CDR1 SGHTA, CDR2 FQGNSA. The CDR3 region is CASSLGTGYGYTF. The CDR3 DNA reads TGTGCCAGCAGCTTAGGGACAGGGTATGGCTACACCTTC.

The chain has TRBV9 and TRBJ1-2, with 9 bases aligning to TRBD1. Looked up from germline, CDR1 is SGDLS and CDR2 is YYNGEE. J lost 3 bases, V lost 0 bases, and 9 bases had no gene match. The CDR3 is made up of 17 amino acids. This CDR3 reads CASSVADRGTADYGYTF. CDR3 DNA: TGTGCCAGCAGCGTAGCTGACAGGGGGACGGCGGACTATGGCTACACCTTC.

The V call is TRBV7-9, the J call TRBJ2-1; 11 positions agree with TRBD2. From germline, CDR1 is SEHNR and CDR2 FQNEAQ (reference sequence). J lost 6 bases, V lost 8 bases, and 6 bases had no gene match. CDR3 length equals 14 residues. In DNA, the CDR3 is TGTGCCAGCGAAACTAGCGGGGGTCTCAATGAGCAGTTCTTC. Residues: CASETSGGLNEQFF.

In the case of this clone: A read error may explain this, as a much larger clone is one base away. The genes are TRBV4-2 and TRBJ2-7, with a tentative D call TRBD1 (5 bases). There are 16 residues in the CDR3. From germline, CDR1 is LGHNA and CDR2 YNFKEQ. V was clipped by 0 bases and J by 0 bases, with 12 bases between them. As DNA, the CDR3 is TGTGCCAGCAGCCAAGATATTACAGACAGCTCCTACGAGCAGTACTTC. Amino acids: CASSQDITDSSYEQYF.

The genes are TRBV7-6 and TRBJ2-3; 9 nucleotides align to TRBD1. Germline lookup yields CDR1 SGHVS and CDR2 FNYEAQ. With V trimmed by 6 bases and J by 10 bases, 14 bases remained unmatched. The CDR3 contains 15 residues. In DNA form, the CDR3 reads TGTGCCAGCAGACCTACAGGGGGCACTATCGGGGCGCAGTATTTT. Amino acid sequence: CASRPTGGTIGAQYF.

The V call is TRBV19, the J call TRBJ2-7, with TRBD1 identical over 7 bases. CDR1 is LNHDA, CDR2 SQIVND, per germline (reference sequence). V lost 2 bases, J lost 2 bases, and 6 bases stayed unmatched. The CDR3 has 15 residues. CDR3 sequence: CASSISSGTAYEQYF. The DNA for the CDR3 is TGTGCCAGTAGTATATCCTCCGGGACAGCCTACGAGCAGTACTTC.

The gene calls are TRBV5-1 and TRBJ2-7; possibly TRBD2 for D (6 bases). V gave up 3 bases and J gave up 1 base, with 11 bases separating them. Germline CDR1 reads SGHRS; CDR2 reads YFSETQ. The CDR3 extends over 14 amino acids. The CDR3 loop reads CASSWTGTSYEQYF. The CDR3 nucleotides read TGCGCCAGCAGCTGGACGGGGACTTCCTACGAGCAGTACTTC.

The chain combines TRBV9 with TRBJ2-2; tentatively, D is TRBD1 (5 bases). The CDR3 is made up of 16 amino acids. Trimming cost V 0 bases and J 0 bases, with 9 bases left between them. The V gene's germline CDR1 is SGDLS and CDR2 YYNGEE. The DNA for the CDR3 is TGTGCCAGCAGCGTAGTGGACATTGCGAACACCGGGGAGCTGTTTTTT. As protein: CASSVVDIANTGELFF.

In regard to this clone: This same CDR3 is encoded by further DNA sequences in the sample. This sequence joins TRBV5-8 and TRBJ2-7, with a tentative D call TRBD2 (6 bases). With 4 bases removed from V and 2 bases from J, the gap between germline ends came to 10 bases. The germline CDR1 and CDR2 sequences are SGHTS and YDEGEE. The CDR3 runs to 13 residues. CDR3 amino acids: CASSPGLPYEQYF. As DNA, the CDR3 is TGTGCCAGCAGCCCGGGACTTCCCTACGAGCAGTACTTC.